A selection of T cell receptor beta chains follows, all from one sample in a study of beta chain features in type 1 diabetes. The repertoire was sequenced with immunoSEQ multiplex PCR; TCRdb's copy has only in-frame clones and lacks some. The data hold about 360,000 clones, with roughly 12% observed a single time. Source material: naive CD4+ T cells from blood. These receptors came from a man aged 18 to 35 in good health. Each CDR3 is given with its conserved first and last residue. The D gene is left open where the match is weak. Expanded clones are given a class, and other clones once, few, many or no size at all.

CDR3aa: CASSQSAGRGTEQYF; CDR3nt: TGTGCCAGCAGCCAATCCGCGGGGAGGGGGACCGAGCAGTACTTC; abundance: .; j_gene: TRBJ2-7; v_gene: TRBV28; d_gene: .
CDR3aa: CASSLGPGGEQFF; CDR3nt: TGTGCCAGCAGCTTAGGTCCGGGGGGTGAGCAGTTCTTC; abundance: few; j_gene: TRBJ2-1; v_gene: TRBV11-1; d_gene: TRBD2
CDR3aa: CSVELGGEYEQYF; CDR3nt: TGCAGCGTTGAGCTGGGGGGTGAATACGAGCAGTACTTC; abundance: .; j_gene: TRBJ2-7; v_gene: TRBV29-1; d_gene: .
CDR3aa: CASSHRDSRSTDTQYF; CDR3nt: TGCGCCAGCAGCCACCGGGACTCGAGAAGCACAGATACGCAGTATTTT; abundance: .; j_gene: TRBJ2-3; v_gene: TRBV4-1; d_gene: .
CDR3aa: CASRNDRGRSYEQYF; CDR3nt: TGTGCCAGCAGAAACGACAGGGGGCGATCCTACGAGCAGTACTTC; abundance: once; j_gene: TRBJ2-7; v_gene: TRBV6-5; d_gene: TRBD1
CDR3aa: CASSPRGGEAYEQYF; CDR3nt: TGTGCCAGTAGCCCGCGGGGAGGAGAGGCCTACGAGCAGTACTTC; abundance: .; j_gene: TRBJ2-7; v_gene: TRBV19; d_gene: .
CDR3aa: CATSIGLAGVNEQFF; CDR3nt: TGTGCCACCAGCATTGGGCTAGCGGGAGTCAATGAGCAGTTCTTC; abundance: many; j_gene: TRBJ2-1; v_gene: TRBV15; d_gene: TRBD2
CDR3aa: CASRVQGTWAEAFF; CDR3nt: TGTGCCAGCAGGGTACAGGGTACGTGGGCTGAAGCTTTCTTT; abundance: .; j_gene: TRBJ1-1; v_gene: TRBV28; d_gene: .
CDR3aa: CASSALTGLAGELFF; CDR3nt: TGTGCCAGCAGCGCACTGACAGGGTTGGCCGGGGAGCTGTTTTTT; abundance: few; j_gene: TRBJ2-2; v_gene: TRBV7-3; d_gene: TRBD1
CDR3aa: CASSFAGGNQPQHF; CDR3nt: TGCGCCAGCAGCTTTGCCGGGGGCAATCAGCCCCAGCATTTT; abundance: .; j_gene: TRBJ1-5; v_gene: TRBV5-1; d_gene: .
CDR3aa: CASSRLDRLNTEAFF; CDR3nt: TGTGCCAGCAGCCGCCTAGACAGGTTGAACACTGAAGCTTTCTTT; abundance: few; j_gene: TRBJ1-1; v_gene: TRBV6-6; d_gene: .
CDR3aa: CASSSTRYNEQFF; CDR3nt: TGTGCCAGCAGTTCGACTCGGTACAATGAGCAGTTCTTC; abundance: .; j_gene: TRBJ2-1; v_gene: TRBV6-6; d_gene: .
CDR3aa: CASSADRWGTEAFF; CDR3nt: TGTGCCAGTAGTGCAGACAGGTGGGGGACTGAAGCTTTCTTT; abundance: few; j_gene: TRBJ1-1; v_gene: TRBV19; d_gene: .
CDR3aa: CASSPDGQSKRSF; CDR3nt: TGTGCCAGCAGCCCAGACGGACAGAGTAAAAGGAGTTTC; abundance: .; j_gene: TRBJ2-7; v_gene: TRBV7-2; d_gene: .
CDR3aa: CASTRGHYGYTF; CDR3nt: TGTGCCTCCACCCGGGGTCACTATGGCTACACCTTC; abundance: few; j_gene: TRBJ1-2; v_gene: TRBV19; d_gene: .
CDR3aa: CASSFRGNYGYTF; CDR3nt: TGTGCCAGCAGCTTCAGGGGGAACTATGGCTACACCTTC; abundance: few; j_gene: TRBJ1-2; v_gene: TRBV7-3; d_gene: TRBD1
CDR3aa: CASSFGQDQETQYF; CDR3nt: TGTGCCAGCAGCTTCGGACAGGATCAAGAGACCCAGTACTTC; abundance: few; j_gene: TRBJ2-5; v_gene: TRBV9; d_gene: TRBD1
CDR3aa: CASSIHPGRDMWETQYF; CDR3nt: TGTGCCAGCAGCATACACCCAGGTCGGGATATGTGGGAGACCCAGTACTTC; abundance: .; j_gene: TRBJ2-5; v_gene: TRBV7-2; d_gene: .